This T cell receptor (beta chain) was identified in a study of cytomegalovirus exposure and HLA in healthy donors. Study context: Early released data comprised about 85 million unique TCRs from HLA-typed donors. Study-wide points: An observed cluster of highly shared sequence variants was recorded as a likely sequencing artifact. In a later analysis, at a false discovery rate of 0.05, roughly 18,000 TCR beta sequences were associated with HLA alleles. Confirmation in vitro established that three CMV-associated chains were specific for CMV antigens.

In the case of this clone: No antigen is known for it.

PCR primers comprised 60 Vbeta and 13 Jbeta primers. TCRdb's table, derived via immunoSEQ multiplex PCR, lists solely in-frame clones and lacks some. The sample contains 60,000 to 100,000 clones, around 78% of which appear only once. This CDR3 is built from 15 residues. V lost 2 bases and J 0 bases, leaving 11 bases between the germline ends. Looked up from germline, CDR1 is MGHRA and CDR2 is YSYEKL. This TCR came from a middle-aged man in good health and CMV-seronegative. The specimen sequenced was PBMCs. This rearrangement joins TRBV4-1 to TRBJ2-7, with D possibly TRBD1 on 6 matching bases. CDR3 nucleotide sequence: TGCGCCAGCAGCCAAAACAGGGAGATCTCCTACGAGCAGTACTTC. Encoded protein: CASSQNREISYEQYF.